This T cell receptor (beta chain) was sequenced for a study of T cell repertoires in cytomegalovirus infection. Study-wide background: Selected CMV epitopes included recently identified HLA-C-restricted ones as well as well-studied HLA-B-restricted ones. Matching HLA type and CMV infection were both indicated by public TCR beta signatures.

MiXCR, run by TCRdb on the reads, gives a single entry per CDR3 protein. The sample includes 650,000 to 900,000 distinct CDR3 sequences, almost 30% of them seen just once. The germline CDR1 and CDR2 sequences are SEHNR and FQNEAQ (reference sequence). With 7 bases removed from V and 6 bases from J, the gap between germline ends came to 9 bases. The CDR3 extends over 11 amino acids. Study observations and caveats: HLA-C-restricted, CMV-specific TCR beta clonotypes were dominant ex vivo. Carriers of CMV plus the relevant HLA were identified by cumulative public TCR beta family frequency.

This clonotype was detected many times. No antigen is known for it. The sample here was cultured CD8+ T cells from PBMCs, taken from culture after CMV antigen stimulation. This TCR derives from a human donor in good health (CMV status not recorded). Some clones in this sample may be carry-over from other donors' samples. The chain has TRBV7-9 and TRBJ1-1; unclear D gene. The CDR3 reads CASIIGSEAFF. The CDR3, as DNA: TGTGCCAGCATCATAGGGTCTGAAGCTTTCTTT.